Listed here are 16 T cell receptor beta chains from one sample, sequenced in a study of blood T cell repertoires in COVID-19. Clones were sequenced by immunoSEQ multiplex PCR, and TCRdb holds only the in-frame ones, with some missing. The sample has 300,000 to 400,000 clones, roughly 90% seen once; the top ten hold approximately 0.93%. Sequenced: PBMCs or T cells enriched from blood (not recorded which). The receptors were sampled from a young woman who had recovered from COVID-19.

This sequence joins TRBV6-5 and TRBJ2-1; 10 bases are a match to TRBD2. The V segment lost 0 bases and the J segment 8 bases; nucleotides outside the gene matches: 4. Germline V CDR1 and CDR2: MNHEY, SVGAGI. The CDR3 spans 15 residues. The DNA of the CDR3 is TGTGCCAGCAGTTACTCGATAGCGGGAGGCGATGAGCAGTTCTTC. As protein: CASSYSIAGGDEQFF.

The rearrangement uses TRBV27 and TRBJ2-1; maybe TRBD1 (6 bases). Germline CDR1 is MNHEY and CDR2 is SMNVEV (reference sequence). This CDR3 comprises 13 residues. The DNA for the CDR3 is TGTGGAACGAGGGGGAACTCCTACAATGAGCAGTTCTTC. Encoded protein: CGTRGNSYNEQFF.

The chain couples TRBV6-5 to TRBJ1-3, with a possible D match to TRBD1 (5 bases). The CDR3 sequence is 15 residues long. The germline V gene encodes CDR1 MNHEY and CDR2 SVGAGI. Trimming shortened V by 6 bases and J by 1 base, and 13 bases separated the two germline ends. The CDR3 DNA reads TGTGCCAGCAGAGACCAGGGTCGGTCTGGAAACACCATATATTTT. Translating gives CASRDQGRSGNTIYF.

V usage is TRBV7-9 and J usage is TRBJ2-1; 9 bases are shared with TRBD2. CDR1 and CDR2 from the germline V gene are SEHNR and FQNEAQ (reference sequence). After removal of 6 bases from V and 4 bases from J, the junction contained 7 bases not matched to a gene. The CDR3 is made up of 15 amino acids. CDR3 amino acids: CASSLSGGPYNEQFF. As DNA, the CDR3 is TGTGCCAGCAGTTTGAGCGGGGGGCCGTACAATGAGCAGTTCTTC.

The rearrangement joins TRBV7-2 to TRBJ2-1; TRBD2 matches at 9 bases. The J segment lost 8 bases and the V segment lost 1 base, leaving 6 bases of the junction unmatched. Germline V gene lookup returns CDR1 SGHTA and CDR2 FQGNSA. CDR3 length: 15 amino acids. CDR3 residues: CASSLDGGGADEQFF. The CDR3 DNA reads as TGTGCCAGCAGCTTAGACGGCGGGGGGGCCGATGAGCAGTTCTTC. Filled out from reference TRBV7-2 and TRBJ2-1, the complete variable domain reads GAGVSQSPSNKVTEKGKDVELRCDPISGHTALYWYRQSLGQGLEFLIYFQGNSAPDKSGLPSDRFSAERTGGSVSTLTIQRTQQEDSAVYLCASSLDGGGADEQFFGPGTRLTVL.

The V and J genes are TRBV5-1 and TRBJ2-1, with D tentatively TRBD2 (5 bases). This CDR3 region has 19 residues. The germline V and J ends were trimmed by 3 bases and 2 bases, with 24 bases remaining between them. CDR1 is SGHRS and CDR2 is YFSETQ in the germline V gene. The CDR3 region has the DNA TGCGCCAGCAGCTCGTCGAGAATGATTAGCGTGAGTACCTACAATGAGCAGTTCTTC. It codes for CASSSSRMISVSTYNEQFF.

The rearrangement links TRBV5-1 to TRBJ2-1, with D perhaps TRBD1 (6 bases). V lost 2 bases, J lost 0 bases, and 9 bases lay in between. The CDR3 spans 15 residues. Germline values: CDR1 SGHRS, CDR2 YFSETQ. CDR3 region: CASSLRQASYNEQFF. The CDR3 DNA reads TGCGCCAGCAGCTTAAGACAGGCCTCCTACAATGAGCAGTTCTTC.

This CDR3 is CASSLEGNTEAFF. The CDR3 DNA follows: TGTGCCAGCAGCTTAGAGGGGAACACTGAAGCTTTCTTT. V is TRBV6-5 and J is TRBJ1-1; D gene uncertain. The germline CDR1 and CDR2 sequences are MNHEY and SVGAGI. The CDR3 length is 13 residues. Trimming shortened V by 6 bases and J by 1 base, and 9 bases separated the two germline ends.

This clone was seen more than once but under ten times. The chain combines TRBV7-8 with TRBJ1-5, with D unclear. This CDR3 has 16 residues. The V end was cut by 5 bases, the J end by 6 bases, with 20 bases between. Germline loops: CDR1 SGHVS, CDR2 FQNEAQ. CDR3 in amino acids: CASSPQITRGPQPQHF. CDR3 DNA sequence: TGTGCCAGCAGCCCCCAAATCACTCGGGGTCCTCAGCCCCAGCATTTT.

In nucleotides, the CDR3 is TGTGCCAGCAGAAAGATACAGGGCCCGAACACCGGGGAGCTGTTTTTT. It specifies CASRKIQGPNTGELFF. The chain carries TRBV7-2 and TRBJ2-2; D might be TRBD1 (6 bases). With 6 bases removed from V and 0 bases from J, the gap between germline ends came to 14 bases. This CDR3 comprises 16 residues. Germline V gene lookup returns CDR1 SGHTA and CDR2 FQGNSA.

The rearrangement links TRBV10-3 to TRBJ1-1, with D maybe TRBD1 (5 bases). V gave up 6 bases and J gave up 1 base, with 9 bases separating them. The CDR3 is 13 residues long. CDR1 ENHRY and CDR2 SYGVKD come from the germline V gene. CDR3 amino acids: CAIRSDKNTEAFF. DNA of the CDR3: TGTGCCATCAGGTCGGACAAGAACACTGAAGCTTTCTTT.

The rearrangement uses TRBV7-9 and TRBJ2-1, with 8 bases matching TRBD1. This CDR3 comprises 15 residues. The V gene's germline CDR1 is SEHNR and CDR2 FQNEAQ (reference sequence). The V and J ends lost 6 bases and 7 bases, in that order; junction bases with no gene match: 11. The CDR3 DNA is TGTGCCAGCAGTTCATCCGGGACAGGTTTGAATGAGCAGTTCTTC. Encoded protein: CASSSSGTGLNEQFF.

The chain is built from TRBV4-1 and TRBJ1-1; no definite D call. CDR1 and CDR2 (germline): MGHRA, YSYEKL. This CDR3 contains 14 residues. Trimming stripped 3 bases from V and 3 bases from J, with 11 bases between. The CDR3 DNA reads as TGCGCCAGCAGCCACAATGCGGCGGACACTGAAGCTTTCTTT. Protein: CASSHNAADTEAFF.

The V gene is TRBV5-5, the J gene TRBJ2-7; no firm D call. CDR3 length: 13 amino acids. V gave up 3 bases and J gave up 0 bases, with 7 bases separating them. Germline V gene sequence: CDR1 SGHKS, CDR2 YYEKEE (reference sequence). CDR3: CASSSQISYEQYF. In DNA, the CDR3 is TGTGCCAGCAGCTCCCAAATCTCCTACGAGCAGTACTTC. The full variable domain, rest sourced from reference TRBV5-5 and TRBJ2-7, is DAGVTQSPTHLIKTRGQQVTLRCSPISGHKSVSWYQQVLGQGPQFIFQYYEKEERGRGNFPDRFSARQFPNYSSELNVNALLLGDSALYLCASSSQISYEQYFGPGTRLTVT.

The chain joins TRBV4-3 to TRBJ2-7, with 12 bases lining up with TRBD2. CDR3 length: 19 residues. The V and J ends lost 0 bases and 4 bases, in that order; junction bases with no gene match: 13. Per the germline V gene, CDR1 is LGHNA and CDR2 is YSLEER. The CDR3 DNA reads as TGCGCCAGCAGCCAAGAAGGCGGGTCTAGCGGGGGGGCCGTATACGAGCAGTACTTC. Translation: CASSQEGGSSGGAVYEQYF.

This chain joins TRBV4-1 and TRBJ2-7; the D is unclear. V lost 0 bases, J lost 0 bases, and 12 bases lay in between. Germline values: CDR1 MGHRA, CDR2 YSYEKL. This CDR3 comprises 16 residues. CDR3 DNA sequence: TGCGCCAGCAGCCAAGATCGCGGCCTCCTCTCCTACGAGCAGTACTTC. Its translation is CASSQDRGLLSYEQYF.